This T cell receptor (beta chain) was obtained from a study of OX40 agonist ivuxolimab in advanced cancers. Looking at the study overall: Ivuxolimab was a fully human IgG2 agonistic monoclonal antibody targeting the costimulatory receptor OX40 (CD134). The paper covers the monotherapy dose-escalation part of the phase I ivuxolimab trial, which included N = 52 patients. Three dose-escalation patients achieved partial responses, one with hepatocellular carcinoma and two with cutaneous melanoma. In the dose-escalation cohort, 82.7% of patients were male, and the mean age was roughly 60 years, with a range of about 23 to 90. Patients were allowed to have had prior anti-PD-1, anti-PD-L1 or anti-CTLA-4 therapy, and around 41% of the dose-escalation patients had previously received checkpoint inhibitors. Intravenous ivuxolimab was administered to patients every 2 weeks at six dose levels: 0.01, 0.1, 0.3, 1.5, 3 and 10 mg/kg. Peripheral TCRbeta sequencing aimed to test whether ivuxolimab altered TCR sequence diversity and caused clonal T-cell expansion. Of the roughly 54 patients in dose escalation, 19 had hepatocellular carcinoma, some 15 had melanoma, 9 had renal cell carcinoma and 9 had head and neck cancer.

Broad study findings and their caveats: In partial responders in the 0.1-3.0 mg/kg groups, normalized peripheral clonal expansion was found to be among the lowest, especially among CD8+ T cells. Low levels of normalized T-cell clonal expansion were also seen in some patients who did not respond. The antigen specificity of the clonally expanded peripheral T cells was not determined. Clonal expansion of both CD4+ and CD8+ blood T cells was observed from baseline to week 6 at doses 0.1 to 3.0 mg/kg. After ivuxolimab, CD8+ T cells had more expanded clones than CD4+ T cells on average.

Genomic DNA was extracted from sorted cells for sequencing of the TCRbeta CDR3 region. TCRbeta CDR3 regions were sequenced using the immunoSEQ Assay. This immuneACCESS table, as held by TCRdb, lists in-frame sequences with V and J called but not all clones. Of the missing ones, under half trace to an unresolved V gene in checked studies; the others have no known cause. The sample table shows 40,000 to 60,000 clones, and more than 65% are seen once. Of the sample, less than 4% falls within the top ten clones. Trimming accounts for 11 bases at V and 5 bases at J, while the number of junction bases matched to no gene is 10. CDR1 and CDR2 were assigned from the germline V gene (reference sequence) as LNHDA and SQIVND. There are 13 amino acids in the CDR3, from cysteine to phenylalanine inclusive. Just the 39-base CDR3 DNA is kept, in frame starting at base 1. On this clone: The antigen this receptor binds is unknown. No quality values exist for individual bases; no much larger clone is one base distant.

Patients with autoimmune disease history or receiving systemic immunosuppression were excluded from the trial. Peripheral blood for TCR sequencing was collected from all dose cohorts at baseline, on cycle 4 day 1, and on cycle 7 day 1. Samples were obtained from an open-label, multicenter, first-in-human phase I dose-escalation trial of ivuxolimab. The trial enrolled adults with locally advanced or metastatic head and neck squamous cell, hepatocellular, melanoma or renal cell carcinoma. Before TCR sequencing, CD4+ and CD8+ T cells were separately sorted from peripheral blood. This TCR derives from an adult with an advanced solid tumor such as melanoma, head and neck, liver or kidney cancer. The chain is assembled from TRBV19 and TRBJ1-2; TRBD1 fits 8 bases in the junction. This material consisted of CD4+ or CD8+ T cells sorted from blood, taken in a trial of the OX40 agonist ivuxolimab. CDR3 loop: CAGSGGDGYGYTF. The DNA reads TGTGCCGGGTCAGGGGGCGATGGGTATGGCTACACCTTC.